This T cell receptor beta chain was identified in a study of tumor-infiltrating lymphocytes in primary liver carcinoma. Study-wide results and limits: Tumor top-250-clone fraction significantly exceeded that of blood (p = 0.039).

It was from around 18-30 mg of unsorted bulk tissue that RNA and DNA were co-extracted. Germline V gives CDR1 SGHRS, CDR2 YFSETQ. The CDR3 loop spans 15 amino acids. Starting material of 450 to 500 ng total RNA yielded TCR beta cDNA via a constant-region primer. The TCR beta library was amplified through three nested multiplex PCR rounds in a modified ARM-PCR procedure. Forward primers for TRBV1-TRBV30 and a C-beta reverse primer served the first two PCR rounds, at about 11 cycles each. A single record per CDR3 protein comes from TCRdb applying MiXCR to the multiplex PCR reads. This repertoire shows approximately 73,000 distinct CDR3 sequences, over 70% found once; its top ten account for roughly an eighth. In this sample, this clonotype turned up once. Its antigen is currently unknown. Just one base apart from a much larger clone, this may be a read error.

The sample was liver tumor tissue from sampling region 4. Subset: tumor region T4, right-lateral pole. This sequence originates from a woman aged 60-75 years with primary liver carcinoma and hepatitis B virus infection. The chain recombines TRBV5-1 with TRBJ1-2; 11 positions agree with TRBD1. The DNA for the CDR3 is TGCGCCAGCAGGGGGACAGGGGGACCTAACTATGGCTACGCCTTC. This translates into CASRGTGGPNYGYAF.